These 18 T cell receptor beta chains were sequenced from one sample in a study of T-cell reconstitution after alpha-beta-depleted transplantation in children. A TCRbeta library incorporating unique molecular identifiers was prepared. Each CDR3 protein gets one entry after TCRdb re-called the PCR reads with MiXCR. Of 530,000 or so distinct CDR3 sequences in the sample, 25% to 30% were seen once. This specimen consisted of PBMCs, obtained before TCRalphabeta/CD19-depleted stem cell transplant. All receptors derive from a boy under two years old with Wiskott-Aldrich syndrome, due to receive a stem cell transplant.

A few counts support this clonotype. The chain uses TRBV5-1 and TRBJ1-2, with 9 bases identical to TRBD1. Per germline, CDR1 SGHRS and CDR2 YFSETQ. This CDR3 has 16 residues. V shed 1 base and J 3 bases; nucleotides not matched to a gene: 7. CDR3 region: CASSLLDRGRDYGYTF. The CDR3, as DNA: TGCGCCAGCAGCTTGTTGGACAGGGGTAGGGACTATGGCTACACCTTC.

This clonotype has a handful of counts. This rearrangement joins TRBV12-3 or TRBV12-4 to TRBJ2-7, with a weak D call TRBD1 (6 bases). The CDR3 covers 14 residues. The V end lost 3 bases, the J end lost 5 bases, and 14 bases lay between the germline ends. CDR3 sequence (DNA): TGTGCCAGCAGTTTCTTATCCAGGGGCCACGAGCAGTACTTC. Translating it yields CASSFLSRGHEQYF.

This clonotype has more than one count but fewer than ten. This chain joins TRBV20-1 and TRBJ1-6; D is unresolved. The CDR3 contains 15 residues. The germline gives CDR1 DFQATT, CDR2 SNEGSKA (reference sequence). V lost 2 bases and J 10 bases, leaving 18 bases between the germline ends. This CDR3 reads CSARSRGLLGSPLHF. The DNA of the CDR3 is TGCAGTGCTAGATCCCGTGGACTGCTAGGGTCACCCCTCCACTTT.

CDR3 region: CASSQAASGANVLTF. DNA of the CDR3: TGTGCCAGCAGTCAGGCCGCCTCTGGGGCCAACGTCCTGACTTTC. The V call is TRBV6-1, the J call TRBJ2-6; D is uncertain. This CDR3 has 15 residues. Germline CDR1 MNHNS, CDR2 SASEGT. Trimming removed 5 bases from V and 0 bases from J, with 8 bases in between.

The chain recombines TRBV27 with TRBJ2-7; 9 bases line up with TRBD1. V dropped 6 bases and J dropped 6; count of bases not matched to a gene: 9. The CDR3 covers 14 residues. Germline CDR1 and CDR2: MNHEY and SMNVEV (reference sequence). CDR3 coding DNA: TGTGCCAGCAGGGAACGAACAGGGGGCCTCGAGCAGTACTTC. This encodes CASRERTGGLEQYF.

The CDR3 sequence: CASSSTVWVTGPYWTEAFF. The CDR3 bases are TGCGCCAGCAGCTCAACCGTTTGGGTGACAGGCCCGTACTGGACTGAAGCTTTCTTT. The rearrangement uses TRBV5-1 and TRBJ1-1; maybe TRBD1 (6 bases). CDR3 length: 19 amino acids. Germline V gene lookup returns CDR1 SGHRS and CDR2 YFSETQ. Trimming removed 3 bases from V and 5 bases from J, with 29 bases in between.

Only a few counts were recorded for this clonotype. CDR3: CASKGAGPSTNEQFF. CDR3 DNA sequence: TGTGCCAGCAAGGGCGCAGGTCCTTCGACCAATGAGCAGTTCTTC. This rearrangement joins TRBV27 to TRBJ2-1; no definite D call. Germline loops: CDR1 MNHEY, CDR2 SMNVEV (reference sequence). The CDR3 length is 15 residues. V was cut by 7 bases and J by 6 bases, with 19 bases left in between.

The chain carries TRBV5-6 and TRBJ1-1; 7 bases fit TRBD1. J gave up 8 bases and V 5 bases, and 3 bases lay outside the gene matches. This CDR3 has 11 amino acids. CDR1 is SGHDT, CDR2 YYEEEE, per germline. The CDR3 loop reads CASSRGQEAFF. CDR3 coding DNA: TGTGCCAGCAGTCGGGGACAGGAAGCTTTCTTT.

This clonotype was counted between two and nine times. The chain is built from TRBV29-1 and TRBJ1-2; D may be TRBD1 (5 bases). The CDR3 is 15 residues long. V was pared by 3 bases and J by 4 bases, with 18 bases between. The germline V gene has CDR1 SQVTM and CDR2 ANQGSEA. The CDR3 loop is CSVETSSGKVYGYTF. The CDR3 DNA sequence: TGCAGCGTTGAGACCTCTTCAGGGAAGGTCTATGGCTACACCTTC.

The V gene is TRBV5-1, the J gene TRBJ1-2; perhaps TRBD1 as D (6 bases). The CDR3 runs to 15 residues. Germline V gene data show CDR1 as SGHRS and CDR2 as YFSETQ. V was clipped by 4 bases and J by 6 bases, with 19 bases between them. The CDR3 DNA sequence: TGCGCCAGCAGCCCGACCGGGTACAGGGATAATGGCTACACCTTC. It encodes CASSPTGYRDNGYTF. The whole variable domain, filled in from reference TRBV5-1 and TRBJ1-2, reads KAGVTQTPRYLIKTRGQQVTLSCSPISGHRSVSWYQQTPGQGLQFLFEYFSETQRNKGNFPGRFSGRQFSNSRSEMNVSTLELGDSALYLCASSPTGYRDNGYTFGSGTRLTVV.

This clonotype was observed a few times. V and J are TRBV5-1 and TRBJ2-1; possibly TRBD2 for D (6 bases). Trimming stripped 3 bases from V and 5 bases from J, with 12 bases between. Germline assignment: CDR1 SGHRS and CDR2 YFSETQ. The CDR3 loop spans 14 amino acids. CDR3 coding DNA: TGCGCCAGCAGCTCCCAGGGCGGGAACAATGAGCAGTTCTTC. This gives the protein CASSSQGGNNEQFF.

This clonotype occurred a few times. The CDR3 loop reads CASSLGLLRAQETQYF. In DNA, the CDR3 is TGTGCCAGCAGTTTAGGGCTGCTAAGGGCTCAAGAGACCCAGTACTTC. The V gene is TRBV12-3 or TRBV12-4, the J gene TRBJ2-5; D is unclear. V lost 1 base and J lost 2, with 14 bases in between. The CDR3 runs 16 residues.

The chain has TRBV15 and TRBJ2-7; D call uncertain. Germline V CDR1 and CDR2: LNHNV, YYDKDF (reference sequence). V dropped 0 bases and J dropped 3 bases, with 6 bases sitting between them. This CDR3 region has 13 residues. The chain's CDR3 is CATSRDSDYEQYF. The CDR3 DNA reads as TGTGCCACCAGCAGAGATTCAGACTACGAGCAGTACTTC. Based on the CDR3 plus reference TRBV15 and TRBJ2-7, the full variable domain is DAMVIQNPRYQVTQFGKPVTLSCSQTLNHNVMYWYQQKSSQAPKLLFHYYDKDFNNEADTPDNFQSRRPNTSFCFLDIRSPGLGDTAMYLCATSRDSDYEQYFGPGTRLTVT.

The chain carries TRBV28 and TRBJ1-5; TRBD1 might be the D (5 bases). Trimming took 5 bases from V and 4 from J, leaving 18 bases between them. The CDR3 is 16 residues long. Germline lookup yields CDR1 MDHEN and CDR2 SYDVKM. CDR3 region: CASSPLMGGWNQPQHF. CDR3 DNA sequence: TGTGCCAGCAGTCCCCTGATGGGGGGGTGGAATCAGCCCCAGCATTTT.

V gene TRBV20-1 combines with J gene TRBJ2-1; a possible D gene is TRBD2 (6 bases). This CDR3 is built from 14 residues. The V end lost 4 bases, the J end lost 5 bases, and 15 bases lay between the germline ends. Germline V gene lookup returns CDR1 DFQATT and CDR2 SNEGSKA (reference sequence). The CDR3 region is CSAKVGRPNNEQFF. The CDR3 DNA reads TGCAGTGCTAAAGTCGGGAGACCTAACAATGAGCAGTTCTTC.

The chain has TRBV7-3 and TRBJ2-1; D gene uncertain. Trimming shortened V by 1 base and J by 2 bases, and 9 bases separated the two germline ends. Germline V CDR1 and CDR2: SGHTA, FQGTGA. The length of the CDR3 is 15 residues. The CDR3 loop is CASSLRHGAYNEQFF. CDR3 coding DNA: TGTGCCAGCAGCTTAAGGCATGGGGCCTACAATGAGCAGTTCTTC.

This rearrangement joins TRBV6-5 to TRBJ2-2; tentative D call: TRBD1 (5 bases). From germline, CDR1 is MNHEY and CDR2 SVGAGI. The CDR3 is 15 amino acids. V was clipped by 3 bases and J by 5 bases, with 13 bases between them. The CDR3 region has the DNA TGTGCCAGCAGTTATACAGGCGGCCAAACCGGGGAGCTGTTTTTT. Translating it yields CASSYTGGQTGELFF.

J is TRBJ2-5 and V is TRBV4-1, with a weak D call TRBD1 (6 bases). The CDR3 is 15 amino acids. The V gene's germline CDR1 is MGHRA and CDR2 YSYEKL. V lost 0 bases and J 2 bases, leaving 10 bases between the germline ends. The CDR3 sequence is CASSQDWGPQETQYF. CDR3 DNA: TGCGCCAGCAGCCAAGATTGGGGGCCTCAAGAGACCCAGTACTTC.